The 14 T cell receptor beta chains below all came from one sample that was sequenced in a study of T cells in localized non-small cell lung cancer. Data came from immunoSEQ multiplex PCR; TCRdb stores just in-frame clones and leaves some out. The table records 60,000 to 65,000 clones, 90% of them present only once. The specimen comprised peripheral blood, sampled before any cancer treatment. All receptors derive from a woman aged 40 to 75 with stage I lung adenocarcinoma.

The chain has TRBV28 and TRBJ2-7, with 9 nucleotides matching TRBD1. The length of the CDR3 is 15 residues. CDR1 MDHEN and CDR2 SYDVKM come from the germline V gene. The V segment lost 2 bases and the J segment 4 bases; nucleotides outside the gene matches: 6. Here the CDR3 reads CASSLRGTGPYEQYF. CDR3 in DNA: TGTGCCAGCAGTTTACGAGGGACAGGGCCATACGAGCAGTACTTC. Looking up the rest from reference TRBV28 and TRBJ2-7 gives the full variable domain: DVKVTQSSRYLVKRTGEKVFLECVQDMDHENMFWYRQDPGLGLRLIYFSYDVKMKEKGDIPEGYSVSREKKERFSLILESASTNQTSMYLCASSLRGTGPYEQYFGPGTRLTVT.

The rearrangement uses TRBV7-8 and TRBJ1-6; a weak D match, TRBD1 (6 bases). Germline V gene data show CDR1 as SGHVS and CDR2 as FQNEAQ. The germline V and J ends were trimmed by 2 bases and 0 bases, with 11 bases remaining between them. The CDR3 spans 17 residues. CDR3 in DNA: TGTGCCAGCAGCTTACGGACAGCGACCTCCTATAATTCACCCCTCCACTTT. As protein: CASSLRTATSYNSPLHF.

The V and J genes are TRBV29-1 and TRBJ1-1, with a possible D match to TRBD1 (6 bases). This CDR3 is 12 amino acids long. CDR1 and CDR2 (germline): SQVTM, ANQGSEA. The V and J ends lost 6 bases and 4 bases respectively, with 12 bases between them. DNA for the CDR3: TGCAGCGTGGAGGGGGGGACCACTGAAGCTTTCTTT. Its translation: CSVEGGTTEAFF.

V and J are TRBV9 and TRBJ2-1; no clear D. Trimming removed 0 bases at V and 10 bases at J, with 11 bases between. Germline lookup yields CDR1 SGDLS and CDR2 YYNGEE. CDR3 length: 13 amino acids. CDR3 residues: CASSVVRVGEQFF. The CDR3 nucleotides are TGTGCCAGCAGCGTAGTTAGGGTAGGCGAGCAGTTCTTC.

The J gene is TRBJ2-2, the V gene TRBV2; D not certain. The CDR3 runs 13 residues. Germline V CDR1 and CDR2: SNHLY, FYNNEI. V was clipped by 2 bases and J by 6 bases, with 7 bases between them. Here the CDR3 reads CASSERRAGELFF. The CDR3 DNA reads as TGTGCCAGCAGTGAACGTCGAGCCGGGGAGCTGTTTTTT.

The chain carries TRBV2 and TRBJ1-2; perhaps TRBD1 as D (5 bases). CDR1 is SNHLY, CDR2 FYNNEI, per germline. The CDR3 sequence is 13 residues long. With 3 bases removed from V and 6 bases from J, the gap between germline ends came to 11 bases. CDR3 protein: CASSEGPRDGYTF. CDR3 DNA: TGTGCCAGCAGTGAGGGGCCGCGGGATGGCTACACCTTC.

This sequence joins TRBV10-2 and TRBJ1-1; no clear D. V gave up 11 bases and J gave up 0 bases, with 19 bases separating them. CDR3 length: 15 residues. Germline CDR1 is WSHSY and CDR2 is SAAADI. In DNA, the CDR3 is TGCGCCTCCAAGGGCGGAGCCCTCATGAACACTGAAGCTTTCTTT. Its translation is CASKGGALMNTEAFF.

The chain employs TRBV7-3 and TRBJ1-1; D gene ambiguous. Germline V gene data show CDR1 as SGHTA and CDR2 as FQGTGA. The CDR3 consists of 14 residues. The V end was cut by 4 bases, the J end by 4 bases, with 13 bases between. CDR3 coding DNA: TGTGCCAGCAGCTCCGCGGGAGGTGGCACTGAAGCTTTCTTT. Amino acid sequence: CASSSAGGGTEAFF.

In DNA, the CDR3 is TGTGCCAGTATCGAGTGGGATCGGGTACAAGCTTTCTTT. Encoded protein: CASIEWDRVQAFF. J is TRBJ1-1 and V is TRBV19; no firm D call. The germline gives CDR1 LNHDA, CDR2 SQIVND (reference sequence). Between the trimmed V and J ends, which lost 7 bases and 9 bases, there was a span of 18 bases. The CDR3 extends over 13 amino acids.

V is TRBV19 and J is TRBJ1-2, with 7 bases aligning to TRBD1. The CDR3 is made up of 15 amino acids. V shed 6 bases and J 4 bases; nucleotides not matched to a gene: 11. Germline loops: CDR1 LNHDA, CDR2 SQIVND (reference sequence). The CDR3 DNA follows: TGTGCCAGTAGCTTACCCGGGACAGACCTCTATGGCTACACCTTC. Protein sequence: CASSLPGTDLYGYTF.

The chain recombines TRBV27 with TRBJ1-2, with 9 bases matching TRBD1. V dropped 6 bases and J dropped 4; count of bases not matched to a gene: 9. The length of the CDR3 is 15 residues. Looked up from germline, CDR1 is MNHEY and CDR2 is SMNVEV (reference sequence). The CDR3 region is CASSPNDRGGYGYTF. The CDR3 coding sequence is TGTGCCAGCAGCCCAAACGACAGGGGGGGCTATGGCTACACCTTC.

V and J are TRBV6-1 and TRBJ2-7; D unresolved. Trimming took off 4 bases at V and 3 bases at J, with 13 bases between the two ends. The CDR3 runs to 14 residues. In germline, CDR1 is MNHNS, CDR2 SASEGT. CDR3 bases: TGTGCCAGCAGTGCACAATACCGAAACTACGAGCAGTACTTC. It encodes CASSAQYRNYEQYF.

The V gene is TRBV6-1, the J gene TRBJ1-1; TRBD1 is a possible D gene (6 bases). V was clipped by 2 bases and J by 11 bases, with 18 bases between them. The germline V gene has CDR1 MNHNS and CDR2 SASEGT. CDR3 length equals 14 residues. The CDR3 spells CASSEKGGGSRAFF. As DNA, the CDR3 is TGTGCCAGCAGTGAAAAAGGAGGGGGTTCGCGGGCTTTCTTT.

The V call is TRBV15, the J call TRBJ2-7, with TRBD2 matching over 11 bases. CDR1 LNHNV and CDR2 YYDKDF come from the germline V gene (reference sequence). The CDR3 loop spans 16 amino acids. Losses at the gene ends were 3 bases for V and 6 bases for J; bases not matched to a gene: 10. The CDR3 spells CATSRGGTSGPSEQYF. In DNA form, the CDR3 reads TGTGCCACCAGCAGGGGGGGGACTAGCGGTCCCTCCGAGCAGTACTTC.